This T cell receptor beta chain came from a study of blood T cell repertoires in COVID-19. In the study overall: From the United States, Italy and Spain came samples of acute and convalescent COVID-19. T cells, B-cell-depleted T cells, or PBMCs supplied cDNA or gDNA.

Original data processing: Amplifying reference gene primers gave estimates of nucleated cell counts. The data were produced by immunoSEQ multiplex PCR, yet TCRdb's version contains in-frame clones alone and is incomplete. That table gives V, J and clone size, and the DNA gave D and trimming. Here the sample spans about 40,000 clones, approximately 86% being singletons. CDR3 size: 14 residues. Between the trimmed V and J ends, which lost 4 bases and 4 bases, there was a span of 14 bases. Germline CDR1 SGHRS, CDR2 YFSETQ. This clonotype originated in a man aged 50-60 years in a cohort sampled during active COVID-19. V is TRBV5-1 and J is TRBJ1-1; possible D gene TRBD1, 6 bases. The sample taken for sequencing was peripheral blood. CDR3: CASSPTPGATEAFF. The CDR3 DNA sequence: TGCGCCAGCAGCCCGACCCCAGGGGCCACTGAAGCTTTCTTT.